This T cell receptor (beta chain) was recovered during a study of T cell clonotyping in hematopoietic cell transplantation. The CDR3 is 14 amino acids. Germline assignment: CDR1 SNHLY and CDR2 FYNNEI. The V gene lost 6 bases and the J gene lost 0 bases, with 11 bases spanning the gap. General study results and limits: Pathologically expanded recipient clonotypes increased progressively from day 30 to day 180 as diversity fell.

Data came from immunoSEQ multiplex PCR; TCRdb stores just in-frame clones and leaves some out. The data hold 26,000 or so clones, with roughly 84% observed a single time. Regarding time point: recipient sample about 28 days before transplant, after cytoreduction. On this clone: Its target is unknown.

This chain uses TRBV2 with TRBJ1-1, with no clear D. This specimen consisted of peripheral blood mononuclear cells, obtained before stem cell transplant. The clonotype originates from a middle-aged man with acute myeloid leukemia. Some clones in this sample may be carry-over from other donors' samples. CDR3 protein: CASSTHGVNTEAFF. CDR3 sequence (DNA): TGTGCCAGCAGCACGCACGGGGTGAACACTGAAGCTTTCTTT.